The T cell receptor (beta chain) under discussion was sequenced for a study of blood T cell repertoires in COVID-19. Study in general: From the United States, Italy and Spain came samples of acute and convalescent COVID-19.

Trimming took 0 bases from V and 3 from J, leaving 24 bases between them. Germline V CDR1 and CDR2: SQVTM, ANQGSEA. The CDR3 contains 18 residues. Original handling: Reference gene primer amplification in the assay estimated nucleated cell counts. TCRdb's copy holds only in-frame clones and misses some; the assay was immunoSEQ multiplex PCR. That table furnishes V, J and clone size, whereas the DNA furnished D and trimming. Here the sample spans 130,000 or so clones, approximately 88% being singletons. This receptor was identified in a man between 65 and 80 years old with active COVID-19. The chain links TRBV29-1 to TRBJ2-7; D possibly corresponds to TRBD1 (5 bases). Input material: peripheral blood. The CDR3: CSVEEGWVGAARLYEQYF. The CDR3 DNA follows: TGCAGCGTTGAAGAAGGCTGGGTTGGGGCGGCCAGACTCTACGAGCAGTACTTC.